Listed below are T cell receptor beta chains from one sample, sequenced in a study of shared clonotypes between healthy human individuals. Generated by immunoSEQ multiplex PCR, the TCRdb table keeps only in-frame clones and is missing some. Among roughly 2,500,000 clones listed, over 85% were seen once. Sequencing used naive CD4+ T cells from PBMCs. The receptor source for this set is a man aged 18 to 30 in good health. Some clones in this sample may be carry-over from other donors' samples. CDR3s include the opening cysteine and the closing phenylalanine or tryptophan. The order of the fields is CDR3 DNA, CDR3 protein, V gene, clone size, J gene, D gene. A D gene is named only where the DNA matches it firmly. Expanded clones are given a class, and other clones once, few, many or no size at all.

CDR3nt: TGCGCCAGCAGCCCCGGACTGACTGAAGCTTTCTTT
CDR3aa: CASSPGLTEAFF
v_gene: TRBV5-1
abundance: once
j_gene: TRBJ1-1
d_gene: NA

CDR3nt: TGTGCCAGCAGTTACCGTACAGGGAACACTGAAGCTTTCTTT
CDR3aa: CASSYRTGNTEAFF
v_gene: TRBV6-5
abundance: NA
j_gene: TRBJ1-1
d_gene: NA

CDR3nt: TGTGCCAGCAGGTGGACAGGGAAGTGGGAGCAGTACTTC
CDR3aa: CASRWTGKWEQYF
v_gene: TRBV6-1
abundance: NA
j_gene: TRBJ2-7
d_gene: TRBD1

CDR3nt: TGTGCCAGCAGTGTGGGACAGGGCACCGGGGAGCTGTTTTTT
CDR3aa: CASSVGQGTGELFF
v_gene: TRBV6-4
abundance: NA
j_gene: TRBJ2-2
d_gene: TRBD1

CDR3nt: TGCGCCAGCAGCTCTGTGGGTAGCACAGATACGCAGTATTTT
CDR3aa: CASSSVGSTDTQYF
v_gene: TRBV5-1
abundance: NA
j_gene: TRBJ2-3
d_gene: NA

CDR3nt: TGTGCCAGCTCACCTCAGCGGGGAGAGACCCAGTACTTC
CDR3aa: CASSPQRGETQYF
v_gene: TRBV18
abundance: once
j_gene: TRBJ2-5
d_gene: TRBD2

CDR3nt: TGTGCCACCCCTAGCGGAACCCGCACAGATACGCAGTATTTT
CDR3aa: CATPSGTRTDTQYF
v_gene: TRBV21-1
abundance: once
j_gene: TRBJ2-3
d_gene: NA

CDR3nt: TGTGCCAGCAGCTTGGCTGGACAGGGCTACGAGCAGTACTTC
CDR3aa: CASSLAGQGYEQYF
v_gene: TRBV5-6
abundance: NA
j_gene: TRBJ2-7
d_gene: TRBD1

CDR3nt: TGTGCCAGCAGTGCCGAAAGCTCCTACGAGCAGTACTTC
CDR3aa: CASSAESSYEQYF
v_gene: TRBV2
abundance: once
j_gene: TRBJ2-7
d_gene: NA

CDR3nt: TGTGCCAGCAGAAGGGACGGCAAAGCTTTCTTT
CDR3aa: CASRRDGKAFF
v_gene: TRBV6-1
abundance: NA
j_gene: TRBJ1-1
d_gene: NA

CDR3nt: TGTGCCATCGCGGGGGGACAGGCATTATCCTACGAGCAGTACTTC
CDR3aa: CAIAGGQALSYEQYF
v_gene: TRBV10-3
abundance: NA
j_gene: TRBJ2-7
d_gene: NA

CDR3nt: TGCGCCAGCAGCCCCTCCGGCGGGAGTAGACACAATGAGCAGTTCTTC
CDR3aa: CASSPSGGSRHNEQFF
v_gene: TRBV5-1
abundance: NA
j_gene: TRBJ2-1
d_gene: TRBD2

CDR3nt: TGTGCCAGCAGGACTACAGGGTTAGATGGCTACACCTTC
CDR3aa: CASRTTGLDGYTF
v_gene: TRBV6-1
abundance: NA
j_gene: TRBJ1-2
d_gene: NA

CDR3nt: TGTGCCAGCTCCCCTTCTAGCGTAACGAGAAACATTCAGTACTTC
CDR3aa: CASSPSSVTRNIQYF
v_gene: TRBV18
abundance: NA
j_gene: TRBJ2-4
d_gene: NA

CDR3nt: TGTGCCAGCAGCAAACCCTCCAGCGTTGGGGTGTCCGAGCAGTACTTC
CDR3aa: CASSKPSSVGVSEQYF
v_gene: TRBV21-1
abundance: NA
j_gene: TRBJ2-7
d_gene: NA

CDR3nt: TGTGCCAGTGTCTCCTCTTTAGCCAAAAACATTCAGTACTTC
CDR3aa: CASVSSLAKNIQYF
v_gene: TRBV28
abundance: NA
j_gene: TRBJ2-4
d_gene: NA

CDR3nt: TGTGCCTGGAGTGCCCACAGGGGGACTAACAATGAGCAGTTCTTC
CDR3aa: CAWSAHRGTNNEQFF
v_gene: TRBV30
abundance: NA
j_gene: TRBJ2-1
d_gene: NA

CDR3nt: TGTGCCTGGAGTCGGCGGACAGCTATGAACACTGAAGCTTTCTTT
CDR3aa: CAWSRRTAMNTEAFF
v_gene: TRBV30
abundance: few
j_gene: TRBJ1-1
d_gene: NA

CDR3nt: TGTGCCAGCAGTGACACTAGCGGGAGCGAGCAGTACTTC
CDR3aa: CASSDTSGSEQYF
v_gene: TRBV6-4
abundance: NA
j_gene: TRBJ2-7
d_gene: TRBD2

CDR3nt: TGTGCCAGCAGTACACTCCCAGCAGCCATGAACACTGAAGCTTTCTTT
CDR3aa: CASSTLPAAMNTEAFF
v_gene: TRBV28
abundance: NA
j_gene: TRBJ1-1
d_gene: NA

CDR3nt: TGCGCCAGCAGCCAAGGGCGGTGGCAATCCGCCGGGGAGCTGTTTTTT
CDR3aa: CASSQGRWQSAGELFF
v_gene: TRBV4-1
abundance: NA
j_gene: TRBJ2-2
d_gene: NA

CDR3nt: TGTGCCAGCAGCTTAGCCCCACAGGGGTTCCCAGATACGCAGTATTTT
CDR3aa: CASSLAPQGFPDTQYF
v_gene: TRBV7-6
abundance: NA
j_gene: TRBJ2-3
d_gene: TRBD1

CDR3nt: TGCGCCAGCAGCTTGCGCCAGGGGGCCATAGCCGGGGAGCTGTTTTTT
CDR3aa: CASSLRQGAIAGELFF
v_gene: TRBV5-1
abundance: once
j_gene: TRBJ2-2
d_gene: TRBD1

CDR3nt: TGTGCCTGGTCAAAGACCTACGAGCAGTACTTC
CDR3aa: CAWSKTYEQYF
v_gene: TRBV30
abundance: NA
j_gene: TRBJ2-7
d_gene: NA

CDR3nt: TGTGCCAGCAGCTTGGACGGGGCCAGCGGAATTTACGAGCAGTACTTC
CDR3aa: CASSLDGASGIYEQYF
v_gene: TRBV5-5
abundance: NA
j_gene: TRBJ2-7
d_gene: NA

CDR3nt: TGTGCCAGCAATACAGGGACGATTGAGCAGTTCTTC
CDR3aa: CASNTGTIEQFF
v_gene: TRBV2
abundance: NA
j_gene: TRBJ2-1
d_gene: NA

CDR3nt: TGCAGCGTTTTCCGGACAGGCAAGACTAGCACAGATACGCAGTATTTT
CDR3aa: CSVFRTGKTSTDTQYF
v_gene: TRBV29-1
abundance: NA
j_gene: TRBJ2-3
d_gene: TRBD1

CDR3nt: TGTGCCAGTAGATCCGGGAGTCTCCACAATGAGCAGTTCTTC
CDR3aa: CASRSGSLHNEQFF
v_gene: TRBV19
abundance: NA
j_gene: TRBJ2-1
d_gene: NA

CDR3nt: TGTGCCAGCTCACCGCGGTTGACAGGTTCTGGAAACACCATATATTTT
CDR3aa: CASSPRLTGSGNTIYF
v_gene: TRBV18
abundance: NA
j_gene: TRBJ1-3
d_gene: NA

CDR3nt: TGCGCCAGCAGCCCCAACACAGGGACACGAAACATTCAGTACTTC
CDR3aa: CASSPNTGTRNIQYF
v_gene: TRBV5-1
abundance: NA
j_gene: TRBJ2-4
d_gene: NA

CDR3nt: TGTGCCAGCAAGAAGGGGACAGAGGTGGGGGAGCAGTACTTC
CDR3aa: CASKKGTEVGEQYF
v_gene: TRBV2
abundance: NA
j_gene: TRBJ2-7
d_gene: TRBD1

CDR3nt: TGTGCCAGCTCACGGACTAGGGATGAGCAGTTCTTC
CDR3aa: CASSRTRDEQFF
v_gene: TRBV18
abundance: NA
j_gene: TRBJ2-1
d_gene: TRBD2

CDR3nt: TGCGCCAGCAGCTTGTATGACAGGGGAGAGACCCAGTACTTC
CDR3aa: CASSLYDRGETQYF
v_gene: TRBV5-1
abundance: once
j_gene: TRBJ2-5
d_gene: TRBD1

CDR3nt: TGTGCCAGCAGCTTAGCGGTGGGACTAGTGTCTGGCACAGATACGCAGTATTTT
CDR3aa: CASSLAVGLVSGTDTQYF
v_gene: TRBV7-9
abundance: NA
j_gene: TRBJ2-3
d_gene: TRBD2

CDR3nt: TGTGCCTGGCTGGGACAGCGGAATAGCAATGAGCAGTTCTTC
CDR3aa: CAWLGQRNSNEQFF
v_gene: TRBV30
abundance: NA
j_gene: TRBJ2-1
d_gene: TRBD1

CDR3nt: TGTGCCAGCAGAGGGAGGCCTTTAGAATCCTACGAGCAGTACTTC
CDR3aa: CASRGRPLESYEQYF
v_gene: TRBV7-2
abundance: NA
j_gene: TRBJ2-7
d_gene: NA

CDR3nt: TGTGCCAGCTCACCACCAGGGGGGCGACAAGAGACCCAGTACTTC
CDR3aa: CASSPPGGRQETQYF
v_gene: TRBV18
abundance: NA
j_gene: TRBJ2-5
d_gene: NA

CDR3nt: TGTGCCAGCAGTGAGGGACAGGATCATCAGCCCCAGCATTTT
CDR3aa: CASSEGQDHQPQHF
v_gene: TRBV6-1
abundance: NA
j_gene: TRBJ1-5
d_gene: TRBD1

CDR3nt: TGTGCCAGCAGCCCAACCGGGACAGCTAACTATGGCTACACCTTC
CDR3aa: CASSPTGTANYGYTF
v_gene: TRBV4-2
abundance: NA
j_gene: TRBJ1-2
d_gene: TRBD1

CDR3nt: TGTGCCAGCAGTGGATCCTACGAGCAGTACTTC
CDR3aa: CASSGSYEQYF
v_gene: TRBV2
abundance: NA
j_gene: TRBJ2-7
d_gene: NA

CDR3nt: TGCAGTGCTAGAGGGCCGGGGCCCCAGTACTTC
CDR3aa: CSARGPGPQYF
v_gene: TRBV20-1
abundance: NA
j_gene: TRBJ2-7
d_gene: NA

CDR3nt: TGTGCCAGCCGATTCTCTGGGGCCAACGTCCTGACTTTC
CDR3aa: CASRFSGANVLTF
v_gene: TRBV27
abundance: NA
j_gene: TRBJ2-6
d_gene: NA

CDR3nt: TGTGCCAGCAGCTTTGAGGCCAATGGGGAGCTGTTTTTT
CDR3aa: CASSFEANGELFF
v_gene: TRBV7-2
abundance: NA
j_gene: TRBJ2-2
d_gene: NA

CDR3nt: TGTGCCAGCAGTCCTCATCTAACAGGGGGCTTCAACTATGGCTACACCTTC
CDR3aa: CASSPHLTGGFNYGYTF
v_gene: TRBV28
abundance: NA
j_gene: TRBJ1-2
d_gene: TRBD1

CDR3nt: TGTGCCAGCTCGATAGGAAACAATGAGCAGTTCTTC
CDR3aa: CASSIGNNEQFF
v_gene: TRBV18
abundance: NA
j_gene: TRBJ2-1
d_gene: NA

CDR3nt: TGCAGCGTTGGCAGGGCGGGTGAAAAACTGTTTTTT
CDR3aa: CSVGRAGEKLFF
v_gene: TRBV29-1
abundance: NA
j_gene: TRBJ1-4
d_gene: NA

CDR3nt: TGTGCCAGCAGTTTCCTGGTTCGCGGGAGGGGGACAGATACGCAGTATTTT
CDR3aa: CASSFLVRGRGTDTQYF
v_gene: TRBV28
abundance: NA
j_gene: TRBJ2-3
d_gene: TRBD2